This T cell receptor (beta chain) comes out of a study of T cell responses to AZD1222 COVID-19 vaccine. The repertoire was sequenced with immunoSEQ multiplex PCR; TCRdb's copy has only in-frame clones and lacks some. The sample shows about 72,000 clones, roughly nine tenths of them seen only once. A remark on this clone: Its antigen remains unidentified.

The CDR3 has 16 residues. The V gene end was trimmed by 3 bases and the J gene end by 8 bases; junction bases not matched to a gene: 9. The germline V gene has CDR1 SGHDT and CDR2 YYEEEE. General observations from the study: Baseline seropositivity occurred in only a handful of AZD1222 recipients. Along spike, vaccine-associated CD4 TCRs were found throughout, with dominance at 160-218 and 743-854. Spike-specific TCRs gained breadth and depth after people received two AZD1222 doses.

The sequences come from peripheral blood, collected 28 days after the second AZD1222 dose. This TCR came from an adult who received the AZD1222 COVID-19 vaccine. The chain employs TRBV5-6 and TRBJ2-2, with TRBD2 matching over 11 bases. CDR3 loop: CASSSRTSGFRGELFF. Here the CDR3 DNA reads TGTGCCAGCAGCTCCCGGACTAGCGGGTTTCGGGGGGAGCTGTTTTTT. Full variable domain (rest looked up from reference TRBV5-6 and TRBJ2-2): DAGVTQSPTHLIKTRGQQVTLRCSPKSGHDTVSWYQQALGQGPQFIFQYYEEEERQRGNFPDRFSGHQFPNYSSELNVNALLLGDSALYLCASSSRTSGFRGELFFGEGSRLTVL.